The 30 T cell receptor beta chains listed next were all sequenced from one sample in a study of graft-versus-host responses after intestinal transplantation. Produced via immunoSEQ multiplex PCR; TCRdb's table is partial and in-frame only. The sample contains 70,000 to 100,000 clones, around 90% of which appear only once. Antigens of these TCRs are unknown. The sequencing here drew on unstimulated CD4+ T cells sorted from spleen or lymph node cells, taken before intestinal transplant. These receptors were obtained from a human donor who received an intestinal transplant.

About this clone: At one of its ends the junction is not consistent with the germline gene, which may arise from a read error. The chain's CDR3 is CASTSWGRATSF. The CDR3 region has the DNA TGTGCCAGCACCAGTTGGGGGAGGGCAACTTCCTTC. J is TRBJ1-2 and V is TRBV9; TRBD1 might be the D (5 bases). Per germline, CDR1 SGDLS and CDR2 YYNGEE. The CDR3 runs to 12 residues.

The chain recombines TRBV10-1 with TRBJ2-5, with D uncertain. V lost 3 bases and J lost 7, with 12 bases in between. CDR1 is WNHNN and CDR2 is SYGVQD in the germline V gene (reference sequence). This CDR3 region has 13 residues. CDR3 sequence: CASSDSISGTQYF. CDR3 nucleotides: TGCGCCAGCAGTGACTCAATCTCCGGGACCCAGTACTTC.

The chain is built from TRBV29-1 and TRBJ1-5; D might be TRBD1 (5 bases). CDR1 and CDR2 (germline): SQVTM, ANQGSEA. The CDR3 consists of 13 residues. V lost 4 bases, J lost 10 bases, and 17 bases lay in between. CDR3 nucleotide sequence: TGCAGCGTTGCTTGGCAGGGTGCTGGACCCCAGCATTTT. It yields the protein CSVAWQGAGPQHF.

J is TRBJ2-2 and V is TRBV29-1; TRBD2 is a possible D gene (6 bases). Germline CDR1 reads SQVTM; CDR2 reads ANQGSEA. V lost 5 bases to trimming and J lost 0 bases, with 10 bases between them. CDR3 length: 14 residues. CDR3: CSVRGSTNTGELFF. CDR3 DNA sequence: TGCAGCGTTCGGGGGTCCACGAACACCGGGGAGCTGTTTTTT.

The gene calls are TRBV4-2 and TRBJ1-4; D might be TRBD1 (6 bases). CDR1 is LGHNA, CDR2 YNFKEQ, per germline. CDR3 size: 16 residues. V gave up 0 bases and J gave up 8 bases, with 16 bases separating them. The CDR3 sequence is CASSQERGGAGEKLFF. The CDR3 DNA follows: TGTGCCAGCAGCCAAGAGCGAGGGGGGGCCGGCGAAAAACTGTTTTTT.

The genes are TRBV9 and TRBJ2-1; D remains ambiguous. V was shortened by 0 bases and J by 0 bases, with 7 bases between the two germline ends. The CDR3 has 15 amino acids. Germline V gives CDR1 SGDLS, CDR2 YYNGEE. CDR3 protein: CASSVGLSSYNEQFF. In DNA, the CDR3 is TGTGCCAGCAGCGTAGGCCTTAGCTCCTACAATGAGCAGTTCTTC.

The V call is TRBV2, the J call TRBJ1-4; D ambiguous. V was shortened by 4 bases and J by 7 bases, with 10 bases between the two germline ends. The CDR3 contains 13 residues. Germline V gene lookup returns CDR1 SNHLY and CDR2 FYNNEI. This CDR3 reads CASSVGRFEKLFF. For the CDR3, the DNA is TGTGCCAGCAGTGTGGGCAGGTTTGAAAAACTGTTTTTT.

The rearrangement uses TRBV29-1 and TRBJ2-7; D is unresolved. CDR3 length: 12 amino acids. The V end lost 7 bases, the J end lost 0 bases, and 10 bases lay between the germline ends. Germline values: CDR1 SQVTM, CDR2 ANQGSEA. This CDR3 reads CSARVSSYEQYF. The CDR3, as DNA: TGCAGCGCCCGGGTTAGCTCCTACGAGCAGTACTTC.

The chain is built from TRBV7-9 and TRBJ1-1, with D perhaps TRBD1 (6 bases). Between the trimmed V and J ends, which lost 2 bases and 4 bases, there was a span of 11 bases. CDR3 length equals 14 residues. Germline assignment: CDR1 SEHNR and CDR2 FQNEAQ (reference sequence). This CDR3 is CASSLTGKGTEAFF. The CDR3 DNA is TGTGCCAGCAGCTTAACAGGGAAGGGCACTGAAGCTTTCTTT.

This clone was seen a few times. The gene calls are TRBV2 and TRBJ1-4, with 9 nucleotides matching TRBD1. J gave up 8 bases and V 10 bases, and 8 bases lay outside the gene matches. The CDR3 has 13 amino acids. Germline CDR1 is SNHLY and CDR2 is FYNNEI. CDR3 sequence: CATSGQGGEKLFF. The CDR3 DNA reads as TGTGCCACCTCGGGACAGGGAGGAGAAAAACTGTTTTTT.

The rearrangement links TRBV6-1 to TRBJ1-1, with TRBD1 identical over 9 bases. V lost 7 bases, J lost 3 bases, and 9 bases stayed unmatched. The germline CDR1 and CDR2 sequences are MNHNS and SASEGT. The CDR3 is 15 amino acids. CDR3 DNA: TGTGCCAGCAACTCCGGGACAGGGAGAGACACTGAAGCTTTCTTT. It encodes CASNSGTGRDTEAFF.

The table lists this clone with a few counts. This chain uses TRBV10-3 with TRBJ1-2, with 8 positions matching TRBD1. Germline V CDR1 and CDR2: ENHRY, SYGVKD. V lost 7 bases, J lost 3 bases, and 7 bases stayed unmatched. The length of the CDR3 is 14 residues. As DNA, the CDR3 is TGTGCCATCAATCCCCTGGACAGGGACTATGGCTACACCTTC. It specifies CAINPLDRDYGYTF.

CDR3 nucleotide sequence: TGTGCCTGGAGCACAGGGGTCACAGATACGCAGTATTTT. As protein: CAWSTGVTDTQYF. The chain uses TRBV30 and TRBJ2-3; TRBD1 aligns across 7 bases. Germline V CDR1 and CDR2: GTSNPN, SVGIG (reference sequence). There are 13 residues in the CDR3. V shed 3 bases, J shed 2 bases, and the junction held 2 bases outside the gene matches.

The rearrangement uses TRBV27 and TRBJ2-3; 8 bases are a match to TRBD1. V shed 5 bases, J shed 1 base, and the junction held 8 bases outside the gene matches. The CDR3 runs to 16 residues. From germline, CDR1 is MNHEY and CDR2 SMNVEV (reference sequence). In nucleotides, the CDR3 is TGTGCCAGCAGTCTAATGACAGGGGTTGGCACAGATACGCAGTATTTT. Amino acid sequence: CASSLMTGVGTDTQYF.

The CDR3 sequence is CASSLITGGDEQYF. The DNA for the CDR3 is TGTGCCAGCAGTTTAATAACAGGGGGGGACGAGCAGTACTTC. The V and J genes are TRBV27 and TRBJ2-7; possible D gene TRBD1, 8 bases. Trimming took off 2 bases at V and 5 bases at J, with 13 bases between the two ends. The CDR3 contains 14 residues. Germline lookup yields CDR1 MNHEY and CDR2 SMNVEV (reference sequence).

The V and J genes are TRBV2 and TRBJ2-7; maybe TRBD2 (6 bases). The germline gives CDR1 SNHLY, CDR2 FYNNEI. Trimming stripped 8 bases from V and 0 bases from J, with 17 bases between. The CDR3 contains 15 residues. DNA of the CDR3: TGTGCCAGCCGATTGGCTCGGGGGTACTCCTACGAGCAGTACTTC. Translation gives CASRLARGYSYEQYF.

The chain carries TRBV6-5 and TRBJ2-5; the D gene is possibly TRBD1 (5 bases). Germline V gene sequence: CDR1 MNHEY, CDR2 SVGAGI. The V end was cut by 2 bases, the J end by 4 bases, with 8 bases between. This CDR3 contains 13 residues. The DNA for the CDR3 is TGTGCCAGCAGTTACAAGGGGCGAGAGACCCAGTACTTC. Translated, it gives CASSYKGRETQYF.

The CDR3 protein is CASSPDRGTEAFF. CDR3 bases: TGTGCCAGCTCACCAGATAGGGGCACTGAAGCTTTCTTT. The chain has TRBV18 and TRBJ1-1; D possibly corresponds to TRBD1 (5 bases). The CDR3 runs 13 residues. Germline V CDR1 and CDR2: KGHSH, LQKENI. Trimming took off 2 bases at V and 4 bases at J, with 8 bases between the two ends.

The gene calls are TRBV29-1 and TRBJ2-1; 8 positions match TRBD1. The CDR3 spans 17 residues. Per the germline V gene, CDR1 is SQVTM and CDR2 is ANQGSEA. J lost 2 bases, V lost 4 bases, and 13 bases had no gene match. The CDR3 is CSVVLPPDRETYNEQFF. The CDR3 nucleotides are TGCAGCGTTGTCCTCCCCCCGGACAGGGAGACCTACAATGAGCAGTTCTTC.

V and J are TRBV27 and TRBJ2-2; 11 bases map to TRBD2. This CDR3 is built from 16 residues. The germline gives CDR1 MNHEY, CDR2 SMNVEV (reference sequence). V lost 3 bases to trimming and J lost 3 bases; unmatched junction nucleotides: 3. For the CDR3, the DNA is TGTGCCAGCAGTTTGGTAGCGGGGGGGTACACCGGGGAGCTGTTTTTT. Amino acid sequence: CASSLVAGGYTGELFF.

This chain joins TRBV7-9 and TRBJ1-4; possible D gene TRBD1, 5 bases. The V gene's germline CDR1 is SEHNR and CDR2 FQNEAQ (reference sequence). The CDR3 runs 14 residues. The V gene lost 4 bases and the J gene lost 3 bases, with 9 bases spanning the gap. The DNA for the CDR3 is TGTGCCAGCAGCTGGCAGGGATCTAATGAAAAACTGTTTTTT. Residues: CASSWQGSNEKLFF.

This rearrangement joins TRBV6-1 to TRBJ2-5; 7 bases map to TRBD2. Germline trimming cut 7 bases from V and 5 bases from J; bases unmatched to any gene: 10. This CDR3 has 14 amino acids. Per germline, CDR1 MNHNS and CDR2 SASEGT. CDR3 residues: CASTPGRAGETQYF. In DNA, the CDR3 is TGTGCCAGCACCCCGGGGAGGGCAGGGGAGACCCAGTACTTC.

This clone turned up a few times. The rearrangement joins TRBV6-6 to TRBJ1-5, with D uncertain. From germline, CDR1 is MNHNY and CDR2 SVGAGI (reference sequence). Trimming removed 2 bases from V and 3 bases from J, with 8 bases in between. The CDR3 sequence is 14 residues long. CDR3 sequence reads: CASSYGEDNQPQHF. The CDR3 nucleotides read TGTGCCAGCAGTTACGGGGAGGACAATCAGCCCCAGCATTTT.

The gene calls are TRBV6-1 and TRBJ2-2; TRBD1 might be the D (6 bases). The CDR3 contains 13 residues. From germline, CDR1 is MNHNS and CDR2 SASEGT. Trimming shortened V by 9 bases and J by 3 bases, and 11 bases separated the two germline ends. The chain's CDR3 is CASFGQYTGELFF. The CDR3 DNA reads TGTGCCAGTTTCGGACAGTACACCGGGGAGCTGTTTTTT.

This chain connects TRBV29-1 to TRBJ1-1; no clear D gene. Germline V gene lookup returns CDR1 SQVTM and CDR2 ANQGSEA. V was clipped by 4 bases and J by 3 bases, with 9 bases between them. The CDR3 sequence is 12 residues long. CDR3 in DNA: TGCAGCGTTGTATCTTCAGACACTGAAGCTTTCTTT. It encodes CSVVSSDTEAFF. Full variable domain (missing parts from reference TRBV29-1 and TRBJ1-1): SAVISQKPSRDICQRGTSLTIQCQVDSQVTMMFWYRQQPGQSLTLIATANQGSEATYESGFVIDKFPISRPNLTFSTLTVSNMSPEDSSIYLCSVVSSDTEAFFGQGTRLTVV.

The genes are TRBV6-1 and TRBJ1-3; D may be TRBD1 (5 bases). The V gene lost 2 bases and the J gene lost 0 bases, with 14 bases spanning the gap. Germline V gene lookup returns CDR1 MNHNS and CDR2 SASEGT. The CDR3 sequence is 17 residues long. Here the CDR3 DNA reads TGTGCCAGCAGTGAATGGGGCAGGGTAAGCTCTGGAAACACCATATATTTT. As protein: CASSEWGRVSSGNTIYF.

V and J are TRBV7-2 and TRBJ2-1, with TRBD2 matching 11 bases. Germline loops: CDR1 SGHTA, CDR2 FQGNSA. The CDR3 spans 16 residues. V dropped 5 bases and J dropped 8; count of bases not matched to a gene: 11. CDR3 coding DNA: TGTGCCAGCAGCCCCAGACTAGCGGGAAAGGGGGATGAGCAGTTCTTC. Translated, it gives CASSPRLAGKGDEQFF.

The V gene is TRBV7-9, the J gene TRBJ2-5, with 7 bases aligning to TRBD2. The CDR3 is 16 residues long. V was pared by 1 base and J by 3 bases, with 8 bases of the junction left unmatched. From germline, CDR1 is SEHNR and CDR2 FQNEAQ (reference sequence). The CDR3 nucleotides are TGTGCCAGCAGCTTAGGGCGGGGGATTAGGGAAGAGACCCAGTACTTC. This sequence encodes CASSLGRGIREETQYF. The variable domain in full, with the rest retrieved from reference TRBV7-9 and TRBJ2-5, is DTGVSQNPRHKITKRGQNVTFRCDPISEHNRLYWYRQTLGQGPEFLTYFQNEAQLEKSRLLSDRFSAERPKGSFSTLEIQRTEQGDSAMYLCASSLGRGIREETQYFGPGTRLLVL.

The chain combines TRBV19 with TRBJ1-1; 9 bases align to TRBD1. With V trimmed by 4 bases and J by 3 bases, 12 bases remained unmatched. CDR3 length equals 17 residues. Germline values: CDR1 LNHDA, CDR2 SQIVND (reference sequence). The CDR3 DNA follows: TGTGCCAGTAGTAGACCACAGGGGGCGGCCAGGGACACTGAAGCTTTCTTT. It yields the protein CASSRPQGAARDTEAFF.

This chain connects TRBV5-1 to TRBJ2-2; 7 nucleotides agree with TRBD1. The CDR3 has 16 amino acids. CDR1 and CDR2 (germline): SGHRS, YFSETQ. The trim removed 1 base at V and 4 bases at J, leaving 7 bases unmatched. The CDR3 coding sequence is TGCGCCAGCAGCTTGAAGGGGGCGCCGGGCACCGGGGAGCTGTTTTTT. Residues: CASSLKGAPGTGELFF.